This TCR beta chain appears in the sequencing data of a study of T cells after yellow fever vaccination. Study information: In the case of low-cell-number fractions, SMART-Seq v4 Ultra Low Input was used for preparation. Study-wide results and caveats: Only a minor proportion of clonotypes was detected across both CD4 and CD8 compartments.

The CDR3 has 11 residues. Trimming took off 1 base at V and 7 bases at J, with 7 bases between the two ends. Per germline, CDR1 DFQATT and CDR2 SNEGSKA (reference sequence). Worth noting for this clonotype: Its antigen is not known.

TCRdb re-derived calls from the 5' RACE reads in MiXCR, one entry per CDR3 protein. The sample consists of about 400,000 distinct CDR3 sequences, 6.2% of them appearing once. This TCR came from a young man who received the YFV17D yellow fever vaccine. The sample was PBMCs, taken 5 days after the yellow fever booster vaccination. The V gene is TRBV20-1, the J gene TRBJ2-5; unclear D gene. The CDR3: CSARGGTTQYF. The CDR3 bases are TGCAGTGCTAGAGGGGGTACGACCCAGTACTTC.